This TCR beta chain was documented in a study of blood T cell repertoires in COVID-19. Sequenced by immunoSEQ multiplex PCR; TCRdb stores in-frame clones only, minus some. This table holds around 330,000 clones, approximately 90% found once. J lost 6 bases, V lost 3 bases, and 4 bases had no gene match. In germline, CDR1 is LNHDA, CDR2 SQIVND (reference sequence). The CDR3 has 14 residues. The chain has TRBV19 and TRBJ1-2, with 10 bases aligning to TRBD1. What was sequenced was peripheral blood. This receptor was identified in a woman aged 25-40 years with COVID-19, enrolled during active disease. CDR3 protein: CASSISTGGHGYTF. The DNA for the CDR3 is TGTGCCAGTAGTATCTCGACAGGGGGCCATGGCTACACCTTC. Full variable domain (missing parts from reference TRBV19 and TRBJ1-2): DGGITQSPKYLFRKEGQNVTLSCEQNLNHDAMYWYRQDPGQGLRLIYYSQIVNDFQKGDIAEGYSVSREKKESFPLTVTSAQKNPTAFYLCASSISTGGHGYTFGSGTRLTVV.